Shown below are 15 T cell receptor beta chains from a single sample sequenced in a study of control samples from healthy donors and cancer patients. The repertoire was sequenced with immunoSEQ multiplex PCR; TCRdb's copy has only in-frame clones and lacks some. The sample includes some 110,000 clones, roughly 85% of them seen just once. Sequencing was done on a sample of blood. The receptors stem from a woman between 45 and 60 years old in good health.

This clone was detected once. V gene TRBV19 combines with J gene TRBJ1-5; D is undetermined. Trimming removed 4 bases at V and 0 bases at J, with 4 bases between. From germline, CDR1 is LNHDA and CDR2 SQIVND (reference sequence). The CDR3 is 13 amino acids. The CDR3 is CASSSRSNQPQHF. Here the CDR3 DNA reads TGTGCCAGTAGTAGTCGTAGCAATCAGCCCCAGCATTTT. The variable domain in full, with the rest retrieved from reference TRBV19 and TRBJ1-5, is DGGITQSPKYLFRKEGQNVTLSCEQNLNHDAMYWYRQDPGQGLRLIYYSQIVNDFQKGDIAEGYSVSREKKESFPLTVTSAQKNPTAFYLCASSSRSNQPQHFGDGTRLSIL.

This chain joins TRBV27 and TRBJ2-7; a possible D gene is TRBD1 (5 bases). The CDR3 is 13 amino acids. V shed 4 bases and J shed 4 bases, with 11 bases lying between them. Germline values: CDR1 MNHEY, CDR2 SMNVEV (reference sequence). In DNA form, the CDR3 reads TGTGCCAGCAGTTCCGGACACCGGTACGAGCAGTACTTC. The encoded protein is CASSSGHRYEQYF.

V is TRBV3-1 (or the pseudogene TRBV3-2) and J is TRBJ2-2; TRBD2 agrees at 7 bases. From germline, CDR1 is LGHDT and CDR2 YNNKEL (reference sequence). V shed 4 bases, J shed 4 bases, and the junction held 9 bases outside the gene matches. CDR3 length: 16 amino acids. This CDR3 reads CASSPSLTSPTGELFF. CDR3 bases: TGTGCCAGCAGCCCCAGCCTGACTAGCCCCACCGGGGAGCTGTTTTTT.

This chain connects TRBV28 to TRBJ2-4; D is perhaps TRBD1 or TRBD2 (6 bases each). V lost 3 bases and J 3 bases, leaving 15 bases between the germline ends. This CDR3 region has 16 residues. CDR1 is MDHEN and CDR2 is SYDVKM in the germline V gene. As DNA, the CDR3 is TGTGCCAGCAGTTTGATGGGGGGCTGGGGCAAAAACATTCAGTACTTC. Its protein is CASSLMGGWGKNIQYF.

This sequence joins TRBV6-6 and TRBJ1-5; D is unclear. Germline V gives CDR1 MNHNY, CDR2 SVGAGI (reference sequence). Trimming cost V 6 bases and J 4 bases, with 10 bases left between them. The CDR3 sequence is 13 residues long. This CDR3 reads CASRGRSNQPQHF. The DNA for the CDR3 is TGTGCCAGCAGGGGCCGGTCAAATCAGCCCCAGCATTTT.

The CDR3 region has the DNA TGTGCTAGTGGCCACGTTGGGGGCGAGCAGTACTTC. Translation gives CASGHVGGEQYF. The chain recombines TRBV12-5 with TRBJ2-7; D assignment may be TRBD1 or TRBD2 (5 bases each). Trimming left V 6 bases short and J 6 bases short, with 12 bases between. The V gene's germline CDR1 is LGHNT and CDR2 FRNRAP. The CDR3 is made up of 12 amino acids.

The genes are TRBV7-2 and TRBJ2-5; D call uncertain. The CDR3 covers 11 residues. Germline loops: CDR1 SGHTA, CDR2 FQGNSA. V was trimmed by 5 bases and J by 5 bases, leaving 6 bases between them. CDR3 region: CASSSEETQYF. CDR3 nucleotides: TGTGCCAGCAGCAGCGAGGAGACCCAGTACTTC.

This chain links TRBV7-2 with TRBJ2-1, with 9 bases that match TRBD2. The V gene's germline CDR1 is SGHTA and CDR2 FQGNSA. CDR3 length: 15 residues. With 2 bases clipped from V and 3 bases from J, the junction kept 2 bases outside the gene matches. CDR3 nucleotides: TGTGCCAGCAGCTTAAGCGGGAGGAGCTACAATGAGCAGTTCTTC. Encoded protein: CASSLSGRSYNEQFF.

The table lists this clone with a few counts. V is TRBV2 and J is TRBJ1-6; TRBD1 aligns across 12 bases. J gave up 6 bases and V 8 bases, and 2 bases lay outside the gene matches. This CDR3 has 14 amino acids. Germline assignment: CDR1 SNHLY and CDR2 FYNNEI. CDR3 sequence: CASLGQGANSPLHF. CDR3 sequence (DNA): TGTGCCAGCCTGGGACAGGGGGCTAATTCACCCCTCCACTTT.

V and J are TRBV6-6 and TRBJ2-1, with 8 positions matching TRBD2. Germline V CDR1 and CDR2: MNHNY, SVGAGI (reference sequence). The CDR3 has 14 amino acids. The V and J ends lost 5 bases and 10 bases, in that order; junction bases with no gene match: 10. CDR3 DNA sequence: TGTGCCAGCAGTAAGAAGCGGGAGCAGGGCGAGCAGTTCTTC. Its protein product is CASSKKREQGEQFF.

This clone was counted between two and nine times. The rearrangement uses TRBV19 and TRBJ1-1; no firm D call. This CDR3 contains 13 residues. With 7 bases removed from V and 1 base from J, the gap between germline ends came to 10 bases. The germline CDR1 and CDR2 sequences are LNHDA and SQIVND (reference sequence). Here the CDR3 DNA reads TGTGCCAGTAAGTCCCACAGGAACACTGAAGCTTTCTTT. Protein product: CASKSHRNTEAFF.

Regarding this clone: The junction differs from germline at one of its ends, possibly a read error. The chain couples TRBV5-8 to TRBJ1-4, with D tentatively TRBD1 (5 bases). Germline V lookup: CDR1 SGHTS, CDR2 YDEGEE. The CDR3 extends over 13 amino acids. CDR3: CASRKRQFPTSAF. The CDR3 DNA follows: TGTGCCAGCAGGAAAAGACAGTTCCCAACGTCGGCATTT.

This chain uses TRBV4-3 with TRBJ2-1; 11 bases agree with TRBD2. Germline V gives CDR1 LGHNA, CDR2 YSLEER. This CDR3 has 15 residues. With V trimmed by 5 bases and J by 9 bases, 9 bases remained unmatched. As DNA, the CDR3 is TGCGCCAGCAGCAACTCACTAGCGGGAGAGGTTGAGCAGTTCTTC. Its translation is CASSNSLAGEVEQFF.

V and J are TRBV11-1 and TRBJ2-7; D is possibly TRBD2 (6 bases). The CDR3 length is 13 residues. Looked up from germline, CDR1 is SGHAT and CDR2 is FQDESV (reference sequence). Deletions cut 1 base from V and 2 bases from J, with 6 bases between. Here the CDR3 DNA reads TGTGCCAGCAGCTTAGGACTAGCCTACGAGCAGTACTTC. It translates to CASSLGLAYEQYF.

The chain combines TRBV7-9 with TRBJ2-7; TRBD1 matches 8 bases. The CDR3 extends over 13 amino acids. V dropped 7 bases and J dropped 3; count of bases not matched to a gene: 5. In germline, CDR1 is SEHNR, CDR2 FQNEAQ (reference sequence). CDR3 region: CASNIGQGYEQYF. Here the CDR3 DNA reads TGTGCCAGCAACATAGGACAGGGCTACGAGCAGTACTTC.